The next 5 T cell receptor beta chains were all read from a single sample in a study of early T cells in non-severe SARS-CoV-2 infection. Each CDR3 protein gets one entry after TCRdb re-called the 5' RACE reads with MiXCR. The data hold 45,000 to 55,000 distinct CDR3 sequences, with around a tenth observed a single time. The source material was whole blood. These receptors were obtained from an adult who was a healthcare worker with PCR-confirmed SARS-CoV-2 infection or an uninfected control (not recorded which).

This chain links TRBV9 with TRBJ2-7; the D is unclear. The germline gives CDR1 SGDLS, CDR2 YYNGEE. The CDR3 has 13 residues. Trimming took 3 bases from V and 6 from J, leaving 13 bases between them. CDR3 protein: CASSAPEAAEQYF. As DNA, the CDR3 is TGTGCCAGCAGCGCCCCCGAAGCAGCCGAGCAGTACTTC.

V and J are TRBV28 and TRBJ2-2; D not resolved. This CDR3 comprises 14 residues. In germline, CDR1 is MDHEN, CDR2 SYDVKM. Trimming pared 5 bases from V and 0 bases from J, leaving 7 bases between. The CDR3: CASSLSPNTGELFF. CDR3 DNA: TGTGCCAGCAGTCTTAGTCCGAACACCGGGGAGCTGTTTTTT.

This clonotype occurred a few times. The V gene is TRBV7-2, the J gene TRBJ2-7, with 11 nucleotides matching TRBD2. Germline V gene data show CDR1 as SGHTA and CDR2 as FQGNSA. CDR3 length: 17 amino acids. The V and J ends lost 4 bases and 0 bases, in that order; junction bases with no gene match: 8. The DNA for the CDR3 is TGTGCCAGCAGCTCAGGTAGCGGGAGGGCCCACTCCTACGAGCAGTACTTC. It translates to CASSSGSGRAHSYEQYF.

Only a few counts were recorded for this clonotype. The V call is TRBV18, the J call TRBJ1-3; TRBD1 agrees at 8 bases. J was trimmed by 0 bases and V by 6 bases; bases with no gene match: 10. CDR1 is KGHSH and CDR2 is LQKENI in the germline V gene. The CDR3 is 17 residues long. In DNA form, the CDR3 reads TGTGCCAGCTCGCCGGGACAGGCAAACCCCTCTGGAAACACCATATATTTT. Translated: CASSPGQANPSGNTIYF.

This clonotype has ten or more counts. The chain joins TRBV10-3 to TRBJ2-2; D is possibly TRBD2 (7 bases). V lost 11 bases, J lost 1 base, and 14 bases lay in between. The germline V gene has CDR1 ENHRY and CDR2 SYGVKD. This CDR3 contains 14 residues. The CDR3 is CAARGTLNTGELFF. The CDR3 coding sequence is TGTGCCGCGCGGGGGACACTGAACACCGGGGAGCTGTTTTTT.